The 26 T cell receptor beta chains reported below all come from one sample, sequenced in a study of T cell repertoires in cytomegalovirus infection. TCRdb ran MiXCR on the reads and lists one entry per CDR3 protein. The data contain approximately 730,000 distinct CDR3 sequences, around 35% of them singletons. Their cognate antigens are unknown. Sequencing used cultured PBMCs, obtained from culture after CMV antigen stimulation. Receptor source: a human donor in good health (CMV status not recorded). Some clones in this sample may be carry-over from other donors' samples.

This chain connects TRBV6-6 to TRBJ2-1; D is perhaps TRBD2 (6 bases). Trimming shortened V by 8 bases and J by 0 bases, and 11 bases separated the two germline ends. The length of the CDR3 is 14 residues. Per germline, CDR1 MNHNY and CDR2 SVGAGI (reference sequence). CDR3 sequence: CASVGGGSYNEQFF. The CDR3 nucleotides read TGTGCCAGCGTCGGGGGTGGCTCCTACAATGAGCAGTTCTTC.

This clonotype was recorded many times. The chain links TRBV7-2 to TRBJ2-7; 7 bases map to TRBD2. Trimming removed 6 bases from V and 2 bases from J; junction bases left unmatched: 4. Germline-derived CDR1 and CDR2 are SGHTA and FQGNSA. The CDR3 spans 13 residues. CDR3 nucleotides: TGTGCCAGCAGGGCCGGGACTACCTACGAGCAGTACTTC. It encodes CASRAGTTYEQYF.

A few counts support this clonotype. The chain joins TRBV9 to TRBJ1-6; D is undetermined. In germline, CDR1 is SGDLS, CDR2 YYNGEE. Trimming left V 4 bases short and J 7 bases short, with 12 bases between. CDR3 size: 14 residues. For the CDR3, the DNA is TGTGCCAGCAGCCCAGTGGGGTGGAATTCACCCCTCCACTTT. It is translated as CASSPVGWNSPLHF. Combining the CDR3 with reference TRBV9 and TRBJ1-6 gives the whole variable domain DSGVTQTPKHLITATGQRVTLRCSPRSGDLSVYWYQQSLDQGLQFLIQYYNGEERAKGNILERFSAQQFPDLHSELNLSSLELGDSALYFCASSPVGWNSPLHFGNGTRLTVT.

This clonotype was seen only a few times. V gene TRBV20-1 combines with J gene TRBJ1-6; 9 bases match TRBD1. Unmatched junction bases numbered 3, after V lost 0 bases and J lost 0 bases. Germline-derived CDR1 and CDR2 are DFQATT and SNEGSKA (reference sequence). The CDR3 length is 17 residues. CDR3 sequence reads: CSARDGQGSSYNSPLHF. The CDR3 region has the DNA TGCAGTGCTAGAGATGGACAGGGGAGCTCCTATAATTCACCCCTCCACTTT.

This clonotype has just a few counts. The chain employs TRBV12-3 or TRBV12-4 and TRBJ2-7; possibly TRBD2 for D (7 bases). V lost 0 bases and J lost 5, with 20 bases in between. The CDR3 has 17 residues. In nucleotides, the CDR3 is TGTGCCAGCAGTTTAGCGCTCGGCGGGGGCGCACGGAACGAGCAGTACTTC. This sequence encodes CASSLALGGGARNEQYF.

This chain connects TRBV6-2 or TRBV6-3 to TRBJ2-7; D gene unclear. The germline gives CDR1 MNHEY, CDR2 SVGEGT. The V end lost 7 bases, the J end lost 6 bases, and 13 bases lay between the germline ends. The CDR3 totals 12 residues. This CDR3 is CASTTPGFEQYF. DNA of the CDR3: TGTGCCAGCACCACGCCGGGTTTCGAGCAGTACTTC.

The CDR3 reads CASSLQGADTGELFF. Here the CDR3 DNA reads TGTGCCAGCAGCCTACAGGGTGCGGACACCGGGGAGCTGTTTTTT. The chain links TRBV11-2 to TRBJ2-2, with a tentative D call TRBD1 (6 bases). Germline V gene sequence: CDR1 SGHAT, CDR2 FQNNGV. Trimming removed 5 bases from V and 3 bases from J, with 13 bases in between. This CDR3 is 15 amino acids long. Using reference TRBV11-2 and TRBJ2-2 for the parts outside the CDR3, the full variable domain is EAGVAQSPRYKIIEKRQSVAFWCNPISGHATLYWYQQILGQGPKLLIQFQNNGVVDDSQLPKDRFSAERLKGVDSTLKIQPAKLEDSAVYLCASSLQGADTGELFFGEGSRLTVL.

The gene calls are TRBV20-1 and TRBJ1-2, with 10 positions matching TRBD1. The trim removed 2 bases at V and 8 bases at J, leaving 8 bases unmatched. The germline gives CDR1 DFQATT, CDR2 SNEGSKA (reference sequence). The CDR3 runs to 14 residues. CDR3 region: CSARTPGQGSGYTF. In DNA, the CDR3 is TGCAGTGCTAGAACTCCGGGACAGGGGAGCGGCTACACCTTC.

V and J are TRBV20-1 and TRBJ1-2; D gene unclear. There are 15 residues in the CDR3. Trimming took 3 bases from V and 4 from J, leaving 18 bases between them. Germline V lookup: CDR1 DFQATT, CDR2 SNEGSKA (reference sequence). In nucleotides, the CDR3 is TGCAGTGCTAGCTACTCCGACGGATCGGGCTATGGCTACACCTTC. Protein product: CSASYSDGSGYGYTF.

Ten or more counts support this clonotype. CDR3 protein: CASSHYRDPGSGELFF. CDR3 sequence (DNA): TGCGCCAGCAGCCACTACCGGGACCCGGGATCGGGGGAGCTGTTTTTT. J is TRBJ2-2 and V is TRBV4-3; D assignment may be TRBD1 or TRBD2 (5 bases each). Trimming removed 3 bases from V and 8 bases from J, with 19 bases in between. The CDR3 runs to 16 residues. Germline CDR1 LGHNA, CDR2 YSLEER.

In this sample, this clonotype turned up a few times. The chain uses TRBV4-1 and TRBJ2-2; 12 bases agree with TRBD1. V lost 5 bases and J lost 6; bases outside the gene matches: 7. Germline V gene data show CDR1 as MGHRA and CDR2 as YSYEKL. This CDR3 comprises 16 residues. The CDR3: CASSSGQGARAGELFF. CDR3 bases: TGCGCCAGCAGCTCGGGACAGGGGGCGAGGGCCGGGGAGCTGTTTTTT.

The chain carries TRBV5-4 and TRBJ2-5; maybe TRBD1 (6 bases). The V gene lost 4 bases and the J gene lost 4 bases, with 11 bases spanning the gap. This CDR3 has 13 amino acids. Germline-derived CDR1 and CDR2 are SGHNT and YYREEE (reference sequence). The CDR3 nucleotides are TGTGCCAGCAGCCGGGACACCATAGAGACCCAGTACTTC. Its protein product is CASSRDTIETQYF.

V is TRBV6-2 or TRBV6-3 and J is TRBJ2-7, with 9 positions matching TRBD2. The germline V gene has CDR1 MNHEY and CDR2 SVGEGT. With 7 bases clipped from V and 6 bases from J, the junction kept 4 bases outside the gene matches. CDR3 length: 12 residues. The CDR3, as DNA: TGTGCCAGCATTCAAGCGGGAGGCGAGCAGTACTTC. Protein: CASIQAGGEQYF.

The V and J genes are TRBV7-8 and TRBJ1-5, with a weak D call TRBD1 (6 bases). From germline, CDR1 is SGHVS and CDR2 FQNEAQ. CDR3 length equals 16 residues. Trimming left V 1 base short and J 0 bases short, with 10 bases between. DNA for the CDR3: TGTGCCAGCAGCTTAGAATTGGGGGCTAGCAATCAGCCCCAGCATTTT. Its protein product is CASSLELGASNQPQHF.

The rearrangement uses TRBV7-2 and TRBJ2-7; perhaps TRBD2 as D (6 bases). V was clipped by 7 bases and J by 5 bases, with 27 bases between them. The CDR3 contains 17 residues. Per germline, CDR1 SGHTA and CDR2 FQGNSA. The CDR3 coding sequence is TGTGCCAGCACGTCCGGGAGCCTATGGTTCCTTTTTGACGAGCAGTACTTC. Translating gives CASTSGSLWFLFDEQYF. Combining the CDR3 with reference TRBV7-2 and TRBJ2-7 gives the whole variable domain GAGVSQSPSNKVTEKGKDVELRCDPISGHTALYWYRQSLGQGLEFLIYFQGNSAPDKSGLPSDRFSAERTGGSVSTLTIQRTQQEDSAVYLCASTSGSLWFLFDEQYFGPGTRLTVT.

CDR3 DNA sequence: TGTGCCAGCAGTTACGGGACAACAACTAATGAAAAACTGTTTTTT. It codes for CASSYGTTTNEKLFF. The J gene is TRBJ1-4, the V gene TRBV6-6; a weak D match, TRBD1 (6 bases). This CDR3 spans 15 amino acids. Deletions cut 2 bases from V and 0 bases from J, with 7 bases between. Germline CDR1 MNHNY, CDR2 SVGAGI (reference sequence).

The sample holds many counts of this clonotype. The J gene is TRBJ2-7, the V gene TRBV7-2, with D maybe TRBD1 (6 bases). V was cut by 1 base and J by 1 base, with 11 bases left in between. CDR3 length: 15 residues. The germline V gene has CDR1 SGHTA and CDR2 FQGNSA. The CDR3 DNA follows: TGTGCCAGCAGCTTAGTTGGGGGCAGATCCTACGAGCAGTACTTC. Translating it yields CASSLVGGRSYEQYF. Filled out from reference TRBV7-2 and TRBJ2-7, the complete variable domain reads GAGVSQSPSNKVTEKGKDVELRCDPISGHTALYWYRQSLGQGLEFLIYFQGNSAPDKSGLPSDRFSAERTGGSVSTLTIQRTQQEDSAVYLCASSLVGGRSYEQYFGPGTRLTVT.

The chain joins TRBV20-1 to TRBJ2-1; TRBD2 agrees at 7 bases. CDR3 size: 15 residues. Looked up from germline, CDR1 is DFQATT and CDR2 is SNEGSKA (reference sequence). V dropped 3 bases and J dropped 6; count of bases not matched to a gene: 11. In DNA, the CDR3 is TGCAGTGCTAGGGCGTTGGCTAGCGGATTCAATGAGCAGTTCTTC. Encoded protein: CSARALASGFNEQFF.

This chain connects TRBV6-5 to TRBJ2-5; 8 nucleotides agree with TRBD1. This CDR3 is built from 14 residues. Germline CDR1 reads MNHEY; CDR2 reads SVGAGI. After removal of 2 bases from V and 4 bases from J, the junction contained 3 bases not matched to a gene. CDR3 nucleotide sequence: TGTGCCAGCAGTTACCGGACAGGGTCAGAGACCCAGTACTTC. Protein: CASSYRTGSETQYF.

This chain links TRBV7-9 with TRBJ2-3; 10 nucleotides line up with TRBD2. This CDR3 has 18 amino acids. Unmatched junction bases numbered 15, after V lost 5 bases and J lost 4 bases. Per germline, CDR1 SEHNR and CDR2 FQNEAQ (reference sequence). The CDR3 region is CASSRGGLATREADTQYF. For the CDR3, the DNA is TGTGCCAGCAGCCGAGGGGGACTAGCGACACGAGAGGCAGATACGCAGTATTTT.

The chain uses TRBV19 and TRBJ1-5; D is undetermined. Deletions cut 6 bases from V and 7 bases from J, with 10 bases between. The CDR3 covers 12 residues. Germline-derived CDR1 and CDR2 are LNHDA and SQIVND (reference sequence). The CDR3 loop is CASSLAMQPQHF. As DNA, the CDR3 is TGTGCCAGTAGCCTGGCTATGCAGCCCCAGCATTTT.

CDR3 in DNA: TGTGCCAGCAGTTTGAGGGTCACGTCTGTGAACACTGAAGCTTTCTTT. Encoded protein: CASSLRVTSVNTEAFF. The chain employs TRBV28 and TRBJ1-1; D is undetermined. The V gene lost 3 bases and the J gene lost 0 bases, with 14 bases spanning the gap. Per the germline V gene, CDR1 is MDHEN and CDR2 is SYDVKM. The CDR3 consists of 16 residues.

This clonotype was counted at least ten times. The chain carries TRBV7-2 and TRBJ2-5, with D maybe TRBD1 (6 bases). Germline V gene lookup returns CDR1 SGHTA and CDR2 FQGNSA. V dropped 3 bases and J dropped 2 bases, with 10 bases sitting between them. This CDR3 is built from 14 residues. In nucleotides, the CDR3 is TGTGCCAGCAGCTTCAATAGGGGGCAAGAGACCCAGTACTTC. Translated, it gives CASSFNRGQETQYF.

This clonotype turned up a few times. One junction end does not reproduce the germline sequence, and a read error may be involved. The chain is built from TRBV15 and TRBJ2-1; 10 bases fit TRBD1. The germline V gene has CDR1 LNHNV and CDR2 YYDKDF (reference sequence). The CDR3 is made up of 20 amino acids. CDR3 region: CATSRDPDRGHSLADKEQFF. The CDR3 coding sequence is TGTGCCACCAGCAGAGACCCCGACAGGGGGCATTCCTTAGCGGACAAAGAGCAGTTCTTC.

A few counts support this clonotype. The chain is built from TRBV7-9 and TRBJ1-1; D unresolved. Germline loops: CDR1 SEHNR, CDR2 FQNEAQ (reference sequence). Trimming pared 6 bases from V and 1 base from J, leaving 9 bases between. CDR3 length: 13 residues. In nucleotides, the CDR3 is TGTGCCAGCAGGCGACGGGGGAACACTGAAGCTTTCTTT. As protein: CASRRRGNTEAFF.

This clonotype was counted ten times or more. CDR3 DNA: TGTGCCAGCAGCCCGGGACAGACAATGAACACTGAAGCTTTCTTT. Translation gives CASSPGQTMNTEAFF. This chain links TRBV7-8 with TRBJ1-1; 7 bases match TRBD1. CDR3 length: 15 residues. Germline V gene lookup returns CDR1 SGHVS and CDR2 FQNEAQ. J gave up 0 bases and V 5 bases, and 6 bases lay outside the gene matches. Looking up the rest from reference TRBV7-8 and TRBJ1-1 gives the full variable domain: GAGVSQSPRYKVAKRGQDVALRCDPISGHVSLFWYQQALGQGPEFLTYFQNEAQLDKSGLPSDRFFAERPEGSVSTLKIQRTQQEDSAVYLCASSPGQTMNTEAFFGQGTRLTVV.